Following are 14 T cell receptor beta chains from one sample sequenced in a study of CD8+ T cells in alopecia areata (dated by TCRdb to 2017 to 2018). Library construction relied on the immunoSEQ multiplex PCR assay. RNA was extracted from all samples and reverse transcribed into cDNA as template for TCR sequencing. TCRdb's version of the immuneACCESS table is confined to in-frame rearrangements and falls short of the full clone set. An unresolved V gene accounts for under half of the shortfall where checked; the remainder is of unknown origin. This sample comprises more than 90,000 clones, just under 60% of them detected only once. The ten largest clones represent over 15% of the sample. The treatment or condition label on this specimen signifies: oral pan-JAK inhibitor, 5-10 mg twice daily. Sample: CD8+ T cells sorted from blood, taken at approximately week 60, from a patient treated with tofacitinib. The receptors come from a human donor with alopecia areata.

The J gene is TRBJ1-2, the V gene TRBV2; tentative D call: TRBD1 (5 bases). There are 14 residues in the CDR3. Germline CDR1 and CDR2: SNHLY and FYNNEI. V was pared by 10 bases and J by 6 bases, with 21 bases between. CDR3: CAKQSVLAGNGYTF. The CDR3 nucleotides read TGTGCCAAGCAGTCAGTTTTGGCAGGGAATGGCTACACCTTC.

This sequence joins TRBV6-5 and TRBJ2-1; tentatively, D is TRBD1 or TRBD2 (5 bases each). CDR3 length: 16 amino acids. The V gene lost 4 bases and the J gene lost 4 bases, with 17 bases spanning the gap. The germline V gene encodes CDR1 MNHEY and CDR2 SVGAGI. CDR3 DNA sequence: TGTGCCAGCAGTTGGCGACAGTCGGGGAAATACAATGAGCAGTTCTTC. The encoded protein is CASSWRQSGKYNEQFF.

The rearrangement joins TRBV7-9 to TRBJ1-2; D is possibly TRBD1 (5 bases). V shed 2 bases and J shed 2 bases, with 12 bases lying between them. The germline V gene has CDR1 SEHNR and CDR2 FQNEAQ (reference sequence). The CDR3 has 15 residues. This CDR3 is CASSLSGGMNYGYTF. DNA of the CDR3: TGTGCCAGCAGCTTAAGCGGGGGAATGAACTATGGCTACACCTTC.

The genes are TRBV19 and TRBJ1-1, with D perhaps matching TRBD1 (6 bases). Germline CDR1 is LNHDA and CDR2 is SQIVND (reference sequence). V lost 9 bases, J lost 3 bases, and 14 bases lay in between. The CDR3 runs 13 residues. CDR3 sequence (DNA): TGTGCCAGATGTGGGGACAACGACACTGAAGCTTTCTTT. Amino acid sequence: CARCGDNDTEAFF.

The V and J genes are TRBV19 and TRBJ2-7, with D maybe TRBD1 (6 bases). Germline V lookup: CDR1 LNHDA, CDR2 SQIVND (reference sequence). The V and J ends lost 5 bases and 2 bases respectively, with 16 bases between them. The CDR3 consists of 15 residues. CDR3 coding DNA: TGTGCCAGTAGTTCGGGCAGGGGTAATCCCTACGAGCAGTACTTC. As protein: CASSSGRGNPYEQYF. The variable domain in full, with the rest retrieved from reference TRBV19 and TRBJ2-7, is DGGITQSPKYLFRKEGQNVTLSCEQNLNHDAMYWYRQDPGQGLRLIYYSQIVNDFQKGDIAEGYSVSREKKESFPLTVTSAQKNPTAFYLCASSSGRGNPYEQYFGPGTRLTVT.

The sample holds a few counts of this clone. V and J are TRBV7-9 and TRBJ2-7; no clear D. The CDR3 runs 15 residues. The ends were cut back, 2 bases at V and 2 bases at J, with 13 bases in the middle. CDR1 is SEHNR, CDR2 FQNEAQ, per germline (reference sequence). The chain's CDR3 is CASSLLGDRTYEQYF. The CDR3 region has the DNA TGTGCCAGCAGCTTATTAGGTGATCGAACCTACGAGCAGTACTTC.

The chain uses TRBV23-1 and TRBJ1-1; D is perhaps TRBD1 (5 bases). TRBV23-1 is an ORF; its function is uncertain. The CDR3 is 16 residues long. Between the trimmed V and J ends, which lost 0 bases and 2 bases, there was a span of 13 bases. CDR3 sequence: CASSQSASRGNTEAFF. The CDR3 bases are TGCGCCAGCAGTCAATCAGCTTCAAGGGGAAACACTGAAGCTTTCTTT.

This CDR3 reads CASSNPYNEQFF. For the CDR3, the DNA is TGTGCCAGCAGCAATCCTTACAATGAGCAGTTCTTC. This chain connects TRBV5-6 to TRBJ2-1, with D unresolved. V lost 4 bases and J 4 bases, leaving 6 bases between the germline ends. The CDR3 has 12 residues. Germline V CDR1 and CDR2: SGHDT, YYEEEE.

This clone was seen a few times. V and J are TRBV7-9 and TRBJ1-1; D ambiguous. V gave up 5 bases and J gave up 5 bases, with 12 bases separating them. The CDR3 length is 13 residues. CDR1 is SEHNR and CDR2 is FQNEAQ in the germline V gene (reference sequence). CDR3 region: CASSPSTGTEAFF. CDR3 coding DNA: TGTGCCAGCAGCCCCTCGACGGGGACTGAAGCTTTCTTT.

J is TRBJ2-7 and V is TRBV7-9; TRBD1 might be the D (6 bases). This CDR3 is 13 amino acids long. V was pared by 2 bases and J by 11 bases, with 16 bases between. Germline V CDR1 and CDR2: SEHNR, FQNEAQ (reference sequence). This CDR3 is CASSLRTGNRKYF. In DNA form, the CDR3 reads TGTGCCAGCAGCTTACGCACAGGGAATAGAAAGTACTTC.

This clone has only a few counts. This chain connects TRBV30 to TRBJ2-5; D perhaps matches TRBD1 (6 bases). Germline lookup yields CDR1 GTSNPN and CDR2 SVGIG (reference sequence). This CDR3 has 15 amino acids. The V end lost 2 bases, the J end lost 5 bases, and 18 bases lay between the germline ends. The CDR3 region is CAWSLEQTGSETQYF. Written as DNA, the CDR3 is TGTGCCTGGAGTCTGGAACAAACAGGGAGCGAGACCCAGTACTTC.

This clone has just one count. The V and J genes are TRBV19 and TRBJ2-5; the D gene could be TRBD1 or TRBD2 (6 bases each). The CDR3 has 16 amino acids. From germline, CDR1 is LNHDA and CDR2 SQIVND (reference sequence). The germline V and J ends were trimmed by 8 bases and 4 bases, with 23 bases remaining between them. CDR3 in DNA: TGTGCCAGTTCTGGAGCGCAGGGGAGGATCGTAGAGACCCAGTACTTC. Translation: CASSGAQGRIVETQYF.

This clone was seen more than once but under ten times. The gene calls are TRBV29-1 and TRBJ1-1, with D maybe TRBD1 (5 bases). Germline assignment: CDR1 SQVTM and CDR2 ANQGSEA. The V end was cut by 5 bases, the J end by 7 bases, with 14 bases between. The CDR3 consists of 12 residues. The CDR3 here is CSVSGQGNEAFF. Here the CDR3 DNA reads TGCAGCGTTTCGGGGCAGGGTAATGAAGCTTTCTTT.

CDR3 loop: CASGLVTHYGYTF. The DNA of the CDR3 is TGTGCTAGTGGTTTGGTAACCCACTATGGCTACACCTTC. The chain uses TRBV12-5 and TRBJ1-2; D not certain. V gave up 0 bases and J gave up 3 bases, with 5 bases separating them. The CDR3 is 13 residues long. From germline, CDR1 is LGHNT and CDR2 FRNRAP.